A selection of T cell receptor beta chains follows, all from one sample in a study of CD8 T cells in Susac syndrome. TCRdb reanalysed the immunoSEQ multiplex PCR reads using MiXCR and keeps one entry per CDR3 protein. Counted here are about 200,000 distinct CDR3 sequences, around 96% occurring once; the ten biggest clones make up 0.093%. Specimen: CD4+ T cells from PBMCs. The receptors here all came from a human donor with multiple sclerosis. The CDR3 runs from the conserved cysteine through the conserved F or W. A D gene is named only where the DNA matches it firmly. Expanded clones are given a class, and other clones once, few, many or no size at all.

abundance: NA; j_gene: TRBJ2-5; v_gene: TRBV9; len: 16; d_gene: NA; CDR3aa: CASSVAGGGLEETQYF; CDR3nt: TGTGCCAGCAGCGTAGCTGGCGGTGGGCTAGAAGAGACCCAGTACTTC
abundance: NA; j_gene: TRBJ2-1; v_gene: TRBV5-1; len: 13; d_gene: NA; CDR3aa: CASSLVVSAEQFF; CDR3nt: TGCGCCAGCAGCTTGGTGGTGTCGGCCGAGCAGTTCTTC
abundance: NA; j_gene: TRBJ1-2; v_gene: TRBV4-2; len: 16; d_gene: NA; CDR3aa: CASSQVGSGRHYGYTF; CDR3nt: TGTGCCAGCAGCCAAGTCGGTTCGGGGAGGCACTATGGCTACACCTTC
abundance: NA; j_gene: TRBJ1-2; v_gene: TRBV29-1; len: 14; d_gene: TRBD1; CDR3aa: CSVEPGTANYGYTF; CDR3nt: TGCAGCGTTGAGCCCGGGACAGCTAACTATGGCTACACCTTC
abundance: NA; j_gene: TRBJ2-1; v_gene: TRBV30; len: 10; d_gene: NA; CDR3aa: CAWSRREQFF; CDR3nt: TGTGCCTGGAGCCGGCGTGAGCAGTTCTTC
abundance: NA; j_gene: TRBJ2-1; v_gene: TRBV30; len: 15; d_gene: TRBD2; CDR3aa: CAWSPGLAGANEQFF; CDR3nt: TGTGCCTGGAGTCCTGGACTAGCGGGGGCCAATGAGCAGTTCTTC
abundance: NA; j_gene: TRBJ2-7; v_gene: TRBV7-9; len: 12; d_gene: NA; CDR3aa: CASSLKLTEQYF; CDR3nt: TGTGCCAGCAGCTTAAAGCTAACCGAGCAGTACTTC
abundance: NA; j_gene: TRBJ2-3; v_gene: TRBV3-1; len: 16; d_gene: NA; CDR3aa: CASSPHGAPRGDTQYF; CDR3nt: TGTGCCAGCAGCCCTCACGGGGCACCCCGGGGAGATACGCAGTATTTT
abundance: NA; j_gene: TRBJ2-2; v_gene: TRBV20-1; len: 16; d_gene: NA; CDR3aa: CSARRGGQVYTGELFF; CDR3nt: TGCAGTGCTCGTCGGGGCGGTCAGGTTTATACCGGGGAGCTGTTTTTT
abundance: NA; j_gene: TRBJ1-2; v_gene: TRBV20-1; len: 13; d_gene: NA; CDR3aa: CSAREGFRDGYTF; CDR3nt: TGCAGTGCTAGAGAAGGGTTCAGGGACGGCTACACCTTC
abundance: NA; j_gene: TRBJ1-5; v_gene: TRBV20-1; len: 14; d_gene: NA; CDR3aa: CSARFVGPSGPQHF; CDR3nt: TGCAGTGCTAGGTTCGTCGGTCCTAGTGGGCCCCAGCATTTT
abundance: NA; j_gene: TRBJ1-5; v_gene: TRBV7-8; len: 15; d_gene: TRBD1; CDR3aa: CASSLRTGGNQPQHF; CDR3nt: TGTGCCAGCAGCTTAAGGACAGGTGGCAATCAGCCCCAGCATTTT
abundance: NA; j_gene: TRBJ2-1; v_gene: TRBV29-1; len: 13; d_gene: NA; CDR3aa: CSAWEYGYNEQFF; CDR3nt: TGCAGCGCGTGGGAATACGGCTACAATGAGCAGTTCTTC
abundance: NA; j_gene: TRBJ1-2; v_gene: TRBV20-1; len: 13; d_gene: TRBD1; CDR3aa: CSATGQGSYGYTF; CDR3nt: TGCAGTGCCACCGGACAGGGATCCTATGGCTACACCTTC
abundance: NA; j_gene: TRBJ2-3; v_gene: TRBV12-3/TRBV12-4; len: 14; d_gene: NA; CDR3aa: CASSFAVGTDTQYF; CDR3nt: TGTGCCAGCAGTTTCGCTGTTGGGACAGATACGCAGTATTTT
abundance: once; j_gene: TRBJ2-7; v_gene: TRBV20-1; len: 14; d_gene: TRBD2; CDR3aa: CSAYLSGLSYEQYF; CDR3nt: TGCAGTGCTTACCTTAGCGGGCTTTCCTACGAGCAGTACTTC
abundance: NA; j_gene: TRBJ1-1; v_gene: TRBV30; len: 13; d_gene: TRBD1; CDR3aa: CACTKGARTEAFF; CDR3nt: TGTGCCTGTACGAAGGGGGCTAGGACTGAAGCTTTCTTT
abundance: once; j_gene: TRBJ2-5; v_gene: TRBV12-3/TRBV12-4; len: 14; d_gene: NA; CDR3aa: CASSLGNQQETQYF; CDR3nt: TGTGCCAGCAGTTTGGGAAATCAGCAAGAGACCCAGTACTTC
abundance: NA; j_gene: TRBJ1-5; v_gene: TRBV4-1; len: 16; d_gene: NA; CDR3aa: CASSQVQGRGNQPQHF; CDR3nt: TGCGCCAGCAGCCAAGTGCAAGGGAGAGGCAATCAGCCCCAGCATTTT
abundance: NA; j_gene: TRBJ2-5; v_gene: TRBV20-1; len: 16; d_gene: TRBD1; CDR3aa: CSARDLAGQGQETQYF; CDR3nt: TGCAGTGCTAGAGATTTAGCGGGACAGGGGCAAGAGACCCAGTACTTC
abundance: NA; j_gene: TRBJ2-5; v_gene: TRBV30; len: 13; d_gene: NA; CDR3aa: CAWSQVVRETQYF; CDR3nt: TGTGCCTGGAGTCAGGTAGTCCGAGAGACCCAGTACTTC
abundance: NA; j_gene: TRBJ1-3; v_gene: TRBV4-1; len: 15; d_gene: TRBD1; CDR3aa: CASSQGQGSGNTIYF; CDR3nt: TGCGCCAGCAGCCAAGGACAGGGATCTGGAAACACCATATATTTT
abundance: NA; j_gene: TRBJ2-3; v_gene: TRBV10-3; len: 14; d_gene: NA; CDR3aa: CAISGASSRDTQYF; CDR3nt: TGTGCCATCAGTGGGGCCTCATCTCGGGATACGCAGTATTTT
abundance: NA; j_gene: TRBJ2-7; v_gene: TRBV27; len: 15; d_gene: TRBD2; CDR3aa: CASSPSGRGTYEQYF; CDR3nt: TGTGCCAGCAGTCCTTCGGGGCGGGGGACCTACGAGCAGTACTTC
abundance: NA; j_gene: TRBJ2-1; v_gene: TRBV4-1; len: 13; d_gene: TRBD2; CDR3aa: CASSQLSAGGQFF; CDR3nt: TGCGCCAGCAGCCAACTGTCTGCGGGAGGGCAGTTCTTC
abundance: NA; j_gene: TRBJ1-1; v_gene: TRBV3-1; len: 13; d_gene: NA; CDR3aa: CASSRALGTEAFF; CDR3nt: TGTGCCAGCAGCCGGGCGCTTGGCACTGAAGCTTTCTTT